Listed here are 10 T cell receptor beta chains from one sample, sequenced in a study of CD8 T cells in Susac syndrome (dated by TCRdb to about 2019). The protocol used for the library was the immunoSEQ multiplex PCR assay. RNA was extracted using the RNeasy kit, and roughly 0.5 to 1 ug of the RNA was reverse transcribed with random hexamers. Clones were called with MiXCR by TCRdb after fastp trimmed the public reads at Q25, and only in-frame beta chains were retained. Each CDR3 protein appears once, grouped with its most common genes and DNA. The sample has under 200,000 distinct CDR3 sequences on record, 90% to 95% of them singletons. The ten top clones hold approximately 0.1% of the sample. The sequencing sample was made of CD4+ T cells from PBMCs. These receptors all stem from a human donor in good health.

The chain joins TRBV6-5 to TRBJ2-2, with 8 bases aligning to TRBD2. Germline V gene data show CDR1 as MNHEY and CDR2 as SVGAGI. The CDR3 consists of 13 residues. The CDR3 protein is CVIGGEETGELFF. CDR3 sequence (DNA): TGTGTGATCGGGGGGGAAGAGACCGGGGAGCTGTTTTTT.

The chain uses TRBV18 and TRBJ2-7; TRBD1 agrees at 9 bases. The junction had 7 bases not matched to a gene; V was cut back by 2 bases and J by 5 bases. This CDR3 spans 15 amino acids. From germline, CDR1 is KGHSH and CDR2 LQKENI. The CDR3 coding sequence is TGTGCCAGCTCACCAGCCGGACAGGGGATCCACGAGCAGTACTTC. Translating gives CASSPAGQGIHEQYF.

The chain combines TRBV25-1 with TRBJ1-2; D ambiguous. V was clipped by 1 base and J by 7 bases, with 10 bases between them. The CDR3 length is 13 residues. Germline V gene sequence: CDR1 MGHDK, CDR2 SYGVNS. The CDR3 here is CASSEFGERGYTF. The CDR3 nucleotides are TGTGCCAGCAGTGAATTCGGGGAGCGTGGCTACACCTTC.

The chain couples TRBV29-1 to TRBJ2-4; 11 nucleotides line up with TRBD1. V shed 8 bases and J 6 bases; nucleotides not matched to a gene: 6. This CDR3 has 13 amino acids. From germline, CDR1 is SQVTM and CDR2 ANQGSEA. CDR3: CSIGQGAINIQYF. The CDR3 nucleotides read TGCAGCATCGGACAGGGGGCGATAAACATTCAGTACTTC.

The chain recombines TRBV19 with TRBJ2-1, with 9 bases matching TRBD1. V trimming: 6 bases; J trimming: 5 bases; junction bases outside the gene matches: 8. This CDR3 is built from 15 residues. Germline assignment: CDR1 LNHDA and CDR2 SQIVND (reference sequence). The DNA for the CDR3 is TGTGCCAGTAGGGGGTACCGGGACAGGGACAATGAGCAGTTCTTC. It encodes CASRGYRDRDNEQFF.

The table lists this clonotype with a count of one. This chain uses TRBV20-1 with TRBJ1-5; TRBD1 agrees at 9 bases. Germline values: CDR1 DFQATT, CDR2 SNEGSKA (reference sequence). V lost 5 bases, J lost 6 bases, and 5 bases stayed unmatched. This CDR3 has 13 residues. The CDR3 region has the DNA TGCAGTGCTCCCGGGACAGGGTTTCAGCCCCAGCATTTT. It encodes CSAPGTGFQPQHF.

The CDR3 is CASSPSGSGAYEQYV. The CDR3 nucleotides read TGTGCCAGCTCACCTTCTGGTTCAGGGGCGTACGAGCAGTACGTC. The chain is built from TRBV18 and TRBJ2-7; D perhaps matches TRBD1 (6 bases). Germline V gene data show CDR1 as KGHSH and CDR2 as LQKENI. V gave up 3 bases and J gave up 4 bases, with 16 bases separating them. This CDR3 comprises 15 residues.

This sequence joins TRBV21-1 and TRBJ2-7. TRBV21-1 is termed a pseudogene. This CDR3 spans 14 amino acids. The CDR3 spells CASSKIQDTYEQYV. CDR3 coding DNA: TGTGCCAGCAGCAAAATTCAGGATACCTACGAGCAGTACGTC.

Concerning this clonotype itself: The junction shows a germline mismatch at one end, possibly a read error. The chain couples TRBV20-1 to TRBJ2-3; tentative D call: TRBD1 (5 bases). CDR1 and CDR2 from the germline V gene are DFQATT and SNEGSKA (reference sequence). The CDR3 extends over 14 amino acids. CDR3 sequence (DNA): TGCAGCGCTAGGGGCGCGCCGAGCACAGATACGCAGTATTTT. It translates to CSARGAPSTDTQYF.

The chain has TRBV29-1 and TRBJ1-1; D ambiguous. Trimming pared 4 bases from V and 1 base from J, leaving 13 bases between. The CDR3 totals 14 residues. The germline V gene encodes CDR1 SQVTM and CDR2 ANQGSEA. The DNA for the CDR3 is TGCAGCGTTGGGTTCCCGGAAAGGAACACTGAAGCTTTCTTT. It is translated as CSVGFPERNTEAFF.